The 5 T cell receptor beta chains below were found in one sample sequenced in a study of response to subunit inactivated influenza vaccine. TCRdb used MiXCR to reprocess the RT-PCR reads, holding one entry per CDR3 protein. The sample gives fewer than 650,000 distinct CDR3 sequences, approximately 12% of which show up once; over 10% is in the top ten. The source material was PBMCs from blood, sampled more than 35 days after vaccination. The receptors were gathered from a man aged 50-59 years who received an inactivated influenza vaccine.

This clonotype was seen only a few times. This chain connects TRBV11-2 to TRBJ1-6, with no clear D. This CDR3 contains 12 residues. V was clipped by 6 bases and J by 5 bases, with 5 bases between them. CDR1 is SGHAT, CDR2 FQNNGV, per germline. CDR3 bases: TGTGCCAGCAGACTTGATAATTCACCCCTCCACTTT. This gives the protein CASRLDNSPLHF. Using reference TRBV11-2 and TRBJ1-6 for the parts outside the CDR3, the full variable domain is EAGVAQSPRYKIIEKRQSVAFWCNPISGHATLYWYQQILGQGPKLLIQFQNNGVVDDSQLPKDRFSAERLKGVDSTLKIQPAKLEDSAVYLCASRLDNSPLHFGNGTRLTVT.

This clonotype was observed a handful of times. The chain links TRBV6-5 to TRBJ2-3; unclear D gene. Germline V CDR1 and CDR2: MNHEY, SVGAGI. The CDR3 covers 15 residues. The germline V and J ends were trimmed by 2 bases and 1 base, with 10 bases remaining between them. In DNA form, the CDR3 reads TGTGCCAGCAGTTACGTCTCCCCTGGCACAGATACGCAGTATTTT. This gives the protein CASSYVSPGTDTQYF.

Here the CDR3 DNA reads TGTGCCAGCAGTTCGGGACAGGCTATAACAATGAACACTGAAGCTTTCTTT. Its translation: CASSSGQAITMNTEAFF. V gene TRBV6-5 combines with J gene TRBJ1-1, with 8 bases matching TRBD1. Germline assignment: CDR1 MNHEY and CDR2 SVGAGI. The CDR3 is 17 amino acids. The ends lost 4 bases at V and 0 bases at J; junction bases unmatched: 10.

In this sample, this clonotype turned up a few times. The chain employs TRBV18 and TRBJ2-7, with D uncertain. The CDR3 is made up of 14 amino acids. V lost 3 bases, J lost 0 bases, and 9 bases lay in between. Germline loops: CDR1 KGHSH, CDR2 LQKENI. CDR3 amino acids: CASSPPMSSYEQYF. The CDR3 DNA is TGTGCCAGCTCACCTCCAATGAGCTCCTACGAGCAGTACTTC.

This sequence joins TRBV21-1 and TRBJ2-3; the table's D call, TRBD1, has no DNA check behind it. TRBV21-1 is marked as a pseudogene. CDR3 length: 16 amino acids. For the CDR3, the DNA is TGTGCCAGCAGCAATTTCGGGATCCTAAGCACAGATACGCAGTATTTT. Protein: CASSNFGILSTDTQYF.